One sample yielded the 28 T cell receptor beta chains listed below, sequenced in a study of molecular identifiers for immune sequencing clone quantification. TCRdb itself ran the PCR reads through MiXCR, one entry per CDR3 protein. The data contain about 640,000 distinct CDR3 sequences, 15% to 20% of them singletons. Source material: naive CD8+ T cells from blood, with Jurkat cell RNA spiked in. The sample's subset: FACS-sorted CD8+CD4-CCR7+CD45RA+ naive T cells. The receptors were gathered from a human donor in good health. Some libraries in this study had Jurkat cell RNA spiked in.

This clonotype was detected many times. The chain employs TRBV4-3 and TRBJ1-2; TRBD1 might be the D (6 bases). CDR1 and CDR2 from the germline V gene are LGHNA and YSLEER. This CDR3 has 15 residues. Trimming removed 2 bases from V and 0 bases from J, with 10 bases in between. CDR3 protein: CASSQRTETNYGYTF. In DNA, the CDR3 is TGCGCCAGCAGCCAACGGACAGAGACTAACTATGGCTACACCTTC.

CDR3 amino acids: CASSPAGGARGGQPQHF. The DNA of the CDR3 is TGTGCCAGTAGTCCGGCAGGGGGCGCGAGGGGCGGTCAGCCCCAGCATTTT. The chain has TRBV19 and TRBJ1-5; 8 bases map to TRBD1. The germline V gene encodes CDR1 LNHDA and CDR2 SQIVND (reference sequence). This CDR3 contains 17 residues. V trimming: 5 bases; J trimming: 6 bases; junction bases outside the gene matches: 15.

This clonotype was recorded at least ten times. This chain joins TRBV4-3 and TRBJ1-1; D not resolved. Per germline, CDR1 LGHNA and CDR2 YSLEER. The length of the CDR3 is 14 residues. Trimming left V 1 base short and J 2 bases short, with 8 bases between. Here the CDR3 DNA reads TGCGCCAGCAGCCAAGGACGGCCAAACACTGAAGCTTTCTTT. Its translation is CASSQGRPNTEAFF.

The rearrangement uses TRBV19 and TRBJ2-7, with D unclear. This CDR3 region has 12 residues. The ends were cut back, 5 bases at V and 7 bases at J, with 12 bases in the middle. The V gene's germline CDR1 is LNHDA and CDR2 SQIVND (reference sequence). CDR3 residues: CASSHRPEEQYF. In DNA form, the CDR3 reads TGTGCCAGTAGTCACCGGCCGGAGGAGCAGTACTTC.

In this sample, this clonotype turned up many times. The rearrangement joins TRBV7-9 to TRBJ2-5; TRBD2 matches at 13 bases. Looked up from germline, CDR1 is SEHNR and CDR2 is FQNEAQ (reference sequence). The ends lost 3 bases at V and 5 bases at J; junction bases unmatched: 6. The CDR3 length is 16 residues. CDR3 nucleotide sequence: TGTGCCAGCAGCTTTGGACTAGCGGGAGTTGAGGAGACCCAGTACTTC. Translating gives CASSFGLAGVEETQYF.

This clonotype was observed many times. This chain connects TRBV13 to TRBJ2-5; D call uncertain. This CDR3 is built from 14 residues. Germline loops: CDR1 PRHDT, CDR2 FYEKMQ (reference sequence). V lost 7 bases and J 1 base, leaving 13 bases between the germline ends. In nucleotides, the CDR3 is TGTGCCAGCAAATCGGAGTTCTCCCAAGAGACCCAGTACTTC. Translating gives CASKSEFSQETQYF.

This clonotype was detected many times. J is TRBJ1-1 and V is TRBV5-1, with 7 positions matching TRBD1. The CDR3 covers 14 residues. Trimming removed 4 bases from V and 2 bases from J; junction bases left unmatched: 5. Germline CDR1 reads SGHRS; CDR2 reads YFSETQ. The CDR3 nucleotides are TGCGCCAGCAGCCTTCGACAGGGCAACACTGAAGCTTTCTTT. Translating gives CASSLRQGNTEAFF.

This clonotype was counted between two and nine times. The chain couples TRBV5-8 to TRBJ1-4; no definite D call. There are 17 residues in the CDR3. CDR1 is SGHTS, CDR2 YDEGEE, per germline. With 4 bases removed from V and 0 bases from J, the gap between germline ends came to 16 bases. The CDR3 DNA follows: TGTGCCAGCAGCGATGGAACATCCGCCGCAACTAATGAAAAACTGTTTTTT. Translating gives CASSDGTSAATNEKLFF.

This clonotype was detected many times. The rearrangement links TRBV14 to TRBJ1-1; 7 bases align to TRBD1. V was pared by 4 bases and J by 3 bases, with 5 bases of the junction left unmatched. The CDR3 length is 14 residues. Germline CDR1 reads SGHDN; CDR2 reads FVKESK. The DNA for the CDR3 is TGTGCCAGCAGCCTGGACAGGTTCTACACTGAAGCTTTCTTT. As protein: CASSLDRFYTEAFF.

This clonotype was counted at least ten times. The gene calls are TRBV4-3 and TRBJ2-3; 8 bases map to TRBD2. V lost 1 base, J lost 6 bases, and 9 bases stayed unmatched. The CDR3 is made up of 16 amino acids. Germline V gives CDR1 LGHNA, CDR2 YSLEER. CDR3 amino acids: CASSQVRRGASDTQYF. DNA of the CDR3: TGCGCCAGCAGCCAAGTAAGGCGGGGGGCCTCGGATACGCAGTATTTT.

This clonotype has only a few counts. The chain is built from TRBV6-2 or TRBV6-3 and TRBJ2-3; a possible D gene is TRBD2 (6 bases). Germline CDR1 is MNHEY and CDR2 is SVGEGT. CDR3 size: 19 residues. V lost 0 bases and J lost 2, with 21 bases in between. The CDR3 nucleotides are TGTGCCAGCAGTTACTCGTCACCAGCGGGCGCCGACCACACAGATACGCAGTATTTT. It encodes CASSYSSPAGADHTDTQYF.

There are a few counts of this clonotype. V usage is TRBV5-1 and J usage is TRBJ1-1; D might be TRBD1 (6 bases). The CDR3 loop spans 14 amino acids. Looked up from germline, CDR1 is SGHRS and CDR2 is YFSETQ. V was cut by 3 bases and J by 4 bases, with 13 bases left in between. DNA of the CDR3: TGCGCCAGCAGCTCACAACAGGGCTCCACTGAAGCTTTCTTT. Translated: CASSSQQGSTEAFF.

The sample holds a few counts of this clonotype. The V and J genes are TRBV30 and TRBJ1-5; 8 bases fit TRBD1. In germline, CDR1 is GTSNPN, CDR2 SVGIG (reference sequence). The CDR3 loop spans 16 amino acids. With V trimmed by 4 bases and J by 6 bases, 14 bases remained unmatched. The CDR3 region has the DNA TGTGCCTGGAAAGGGGGCTGGGACAGGACTCCTCAGCCCCAGCATTTT. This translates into CAWKGGWDRTPQPQHF.

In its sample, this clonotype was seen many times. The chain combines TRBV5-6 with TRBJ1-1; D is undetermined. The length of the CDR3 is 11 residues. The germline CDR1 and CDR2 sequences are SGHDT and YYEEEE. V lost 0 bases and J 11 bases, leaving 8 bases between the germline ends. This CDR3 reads CASSLGVSAFF. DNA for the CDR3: TGTGCCAGCAGCTTGGGGGTTTCGGCTTTCTTT.

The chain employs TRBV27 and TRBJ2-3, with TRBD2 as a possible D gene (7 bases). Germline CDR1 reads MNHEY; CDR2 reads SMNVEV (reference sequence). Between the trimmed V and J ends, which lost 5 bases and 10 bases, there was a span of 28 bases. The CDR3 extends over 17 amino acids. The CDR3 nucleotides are TGTGCCAGCAGTCCAACGATAGGGGGGCCCGGACTAGGATCGCAGTATTTT. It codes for CASSPTIGGPGLGSQYF.

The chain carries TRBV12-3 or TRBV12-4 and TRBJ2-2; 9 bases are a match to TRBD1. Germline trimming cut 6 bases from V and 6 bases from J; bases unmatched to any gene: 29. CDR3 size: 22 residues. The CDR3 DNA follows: TGTGCCAGCAGACCTGAACGTTTCTCCGGACAGGGGAGGGAGGTTAATCCCGGGGAGCTGTTTTTT. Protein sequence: CASRPERFSGQGREVNPGELFF.

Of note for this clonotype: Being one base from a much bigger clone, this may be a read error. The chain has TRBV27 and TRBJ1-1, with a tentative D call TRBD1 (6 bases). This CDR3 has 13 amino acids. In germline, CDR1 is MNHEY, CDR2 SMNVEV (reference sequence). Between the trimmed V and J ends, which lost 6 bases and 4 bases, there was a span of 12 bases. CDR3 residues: CASSTGQSTEAFF. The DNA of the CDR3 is TGTGCCAGCAGCACCGGACAGTCCACTGAAGCTTTCTTT.

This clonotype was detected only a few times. For the CDR3, the DNA is TGTGCCAGCAGCCTCGGTCCGGGACCTTACAATGAGCAGTTCTTC. The encoded protein is CASSLGPGPYNEQFF. The J gene is TRBJ2-1, the V gene TRBV7-3; D might be TRBD1 or TRBD2, each matching 5 bases. Trimming took 5 bases from V and 4 from J, leaving 15 bases between them. Looked up from germline, CDR1 is SGHTA and CDR2 is FQGTGA. The CDR3 is made up of 15 amino acids. Variable domain in full (rest from reference TRBV7-3 and TRBJ2-1): GAGVSQTPSNKVTEKGKYVELRCDPISGHTALYWYRQSLGQGPEFLIYFQGTGAADDSGLPNDRFFAVRPEGSVSTLKIQRTERGDSAVYLCASSLGPGPYNEQFFGPGTRLTVL.

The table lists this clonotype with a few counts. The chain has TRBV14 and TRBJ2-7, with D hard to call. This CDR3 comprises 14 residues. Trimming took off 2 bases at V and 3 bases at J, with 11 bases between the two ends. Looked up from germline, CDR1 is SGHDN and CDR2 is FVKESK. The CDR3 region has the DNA TGTGCCAGCAGCCAAATGGGTGGATACTACGAGCAGTACTTC. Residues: CASSQMGGYYEQYF.

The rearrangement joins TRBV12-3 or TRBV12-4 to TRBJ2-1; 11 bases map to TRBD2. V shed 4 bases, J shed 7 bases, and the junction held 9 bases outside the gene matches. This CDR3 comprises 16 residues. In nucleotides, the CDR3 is TGTGCCAGCAGTTCCCCACTAGCGGGAGCTGCAAATGAGCAGTTCTTC. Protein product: CASSSPLAGAANEQFF.

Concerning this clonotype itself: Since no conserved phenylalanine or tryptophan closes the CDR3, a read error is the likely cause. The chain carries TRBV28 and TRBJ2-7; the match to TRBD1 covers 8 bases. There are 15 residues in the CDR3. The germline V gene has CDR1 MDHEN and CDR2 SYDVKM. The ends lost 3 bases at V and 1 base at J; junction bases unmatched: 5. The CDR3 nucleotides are TGTGCCAGCAGTTTCGAGACAGGGGTTTCCTACGAGCAGTACATC. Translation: CASSFETGVSYEQYI.

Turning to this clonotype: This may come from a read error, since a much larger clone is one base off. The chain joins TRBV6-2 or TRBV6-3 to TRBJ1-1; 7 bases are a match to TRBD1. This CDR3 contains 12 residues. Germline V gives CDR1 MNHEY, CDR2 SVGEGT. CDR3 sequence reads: CASSTTGWQASF. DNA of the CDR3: TGTGCCAGCAGTACGACAGGGTGGCAAGCTTCCTTT.

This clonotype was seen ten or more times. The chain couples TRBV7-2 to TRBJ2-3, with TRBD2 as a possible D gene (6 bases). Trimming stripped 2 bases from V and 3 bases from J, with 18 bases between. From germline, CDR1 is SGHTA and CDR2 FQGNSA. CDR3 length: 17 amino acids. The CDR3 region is CASSLRAGTLATDTQYF. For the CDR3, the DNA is TGTGCCAGCAGCTTAAGGGCCGGGACTCTCGCTACAGATACGCAGTATTTT.

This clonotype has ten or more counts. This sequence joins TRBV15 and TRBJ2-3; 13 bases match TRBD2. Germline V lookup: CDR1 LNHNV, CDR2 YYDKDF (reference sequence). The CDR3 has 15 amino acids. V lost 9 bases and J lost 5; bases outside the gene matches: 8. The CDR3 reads CATIGLAGAEDTQYF. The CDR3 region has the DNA TGTGCCACAATTGGACTAGCGGGAGCCGAAGATACGCAGTATTTT.

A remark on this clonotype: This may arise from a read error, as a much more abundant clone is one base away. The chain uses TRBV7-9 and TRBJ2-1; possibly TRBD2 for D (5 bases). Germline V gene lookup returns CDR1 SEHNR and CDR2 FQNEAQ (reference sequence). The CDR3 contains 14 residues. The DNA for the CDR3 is TGTTCCAGCAGTCCCAGCGGAGCCTACAATGAGCAGTTCTTC. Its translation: CSSSPSGAYNEQFF. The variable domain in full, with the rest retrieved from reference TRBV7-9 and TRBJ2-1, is DTGVSQNPRHKITKRGQNVTFRCDPISEHNRLYWYRQTLGQGPEFLTYFQNEAQLEKSRLLSDRFSAERPKGSFSTLEIQRTEQGDSAMYLCSSSPSGAYNEQFFGPGTRLTVL.

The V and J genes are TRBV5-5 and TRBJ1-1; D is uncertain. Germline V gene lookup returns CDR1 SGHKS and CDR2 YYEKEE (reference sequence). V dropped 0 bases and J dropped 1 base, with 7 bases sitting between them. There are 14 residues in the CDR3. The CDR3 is CASSLADGNTEAFF. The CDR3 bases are TGTGCCAGCAGCTTGGCCGACGGGAACACTGAAGCTTTCTTT.

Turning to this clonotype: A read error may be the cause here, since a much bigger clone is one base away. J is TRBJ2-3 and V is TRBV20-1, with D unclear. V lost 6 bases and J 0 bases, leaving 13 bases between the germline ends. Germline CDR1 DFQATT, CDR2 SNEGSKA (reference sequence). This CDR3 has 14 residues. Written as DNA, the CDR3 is TGCAGTGCAGCTGTCCCTCCCAGCACAGATACGCAGTATTTT. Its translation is CSAAVPPSTDTQYF.

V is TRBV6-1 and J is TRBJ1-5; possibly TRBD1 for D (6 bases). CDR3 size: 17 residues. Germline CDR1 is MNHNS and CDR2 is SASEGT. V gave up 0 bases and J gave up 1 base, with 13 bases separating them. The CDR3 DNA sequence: TGTGCCAGCAGTGAAGCCCATTACGGGGGCAGCAATCAGCCCCAGCATTTT. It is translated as CASSEAHYGGSNQPQHF.